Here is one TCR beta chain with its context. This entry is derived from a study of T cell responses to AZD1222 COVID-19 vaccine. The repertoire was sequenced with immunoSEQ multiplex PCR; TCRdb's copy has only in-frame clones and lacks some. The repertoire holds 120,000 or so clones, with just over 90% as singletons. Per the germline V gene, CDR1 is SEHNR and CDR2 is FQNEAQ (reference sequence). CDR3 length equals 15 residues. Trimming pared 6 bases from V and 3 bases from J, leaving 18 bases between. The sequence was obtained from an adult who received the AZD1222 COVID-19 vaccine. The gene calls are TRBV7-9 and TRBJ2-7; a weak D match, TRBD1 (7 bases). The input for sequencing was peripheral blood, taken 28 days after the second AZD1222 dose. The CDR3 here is CASSSRQGGIYEQYF. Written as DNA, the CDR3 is TGTGCCAGCAGTTCCCGACAGGGAGGCATCTACGAGCAGTACTTC.